Below, 14 T cell receptor beta chains from the same sample are listed, as sequenced in a study of cytomegalovirus exposure and HLA in healthy donors. The study ran its PCR with 60 Vbeta and 13 Jbeta primers. Repertoires were generated with immunoSEQ multiplex PCR, while TCRdb's copy carries only in-frame clones and drops some. Of 200,000 to 250,000 clones listed, under 90% are singletons. Sequenced: PBMCs. The receptor set was obtained from a human donor in good health.

The V call is TRBV7-8, the J call TRBJ1-1; 8 bases align to TRBD1. V trimming: 5 bases; J trimming: 5 bases; junction bases outside the gene matches: 7. Germline loops: CDR1 SGHVS, CDR2 FQNEAQ. This CDR3 has 14 residues. This chain's CDR3 is CASSLHDRGTEAFF. The CDR3 DNA follows: TGTGCCAGCAGCCTACACGACAGGGGAACTGAAGCTTTCTTT.

V usage is TRBV28 and J usage is TRBJ2-1, with 10 bases identical to TRBD2. CDR3 length equals 15 residues. The germline V gene has CDR1 MDHEN and CDR2 SYDVKM. After removal of 5 bases from V and 3 bases from J, the junction contained 4 bases not matched to a gene. In DNA form, the CDR3 reads TGTGCCAGCAGTCCGACTAGCGGGCTCTACAATGAGCAGTTCTTC. Amino acids: CASSPTSGLYNEQFF.

The chain uses TRBV11-3 and TRBJ1-1, with a possible D match to TRBD1 (5 bases). CDR1 and CDR2 (germline): SGHNT, YENEEA. V lost 1 base, J lost 7 bases, and 16 bases lay in between. CDR3 size: 15 residues. The CDR3 loop is CASSLGQGRSNEAFF. The CDR3 region has the DNA TGTGCCAGCAGCTTAGGGCAGGGTAGATCGAATGAAGCTTTCTTT.

This clone has just one count. Distinct nucleotide sequences in the sample also encode this CDR3. The V gene is TRBV2, the J gene TRBJ1-2, with 7 nucleotides matching TRBD1. Germline loops: CDR1 SNHLY, CDR2 FYNNEI. The CDR3 covers 13 residues. Trimming removed 4 bases from V and 3 bases from J; junction bases left unmatched: 2. CDR3 bases: TGTGCCAGCAGTGGACAGGGAGACTATGGCTACACCTTC. It codes for CASSGQGDYGYTF.

The V call is TRBV25-1, the J call TRBJ2-7; TRBD2 matches at 8 bases. The CDR3 loop spans 16 amino acids. CDR1 MGHDK and CDR2 SYGVNS come from the germline V gene. V lost 5 bases and J lost 3; bases outside the gene matches: 12. The CDR3 region has the DNA TGTGCCAGCAGTTTGCTGGCGGGAGGTGGGGGCTACGAGCAGTACTTC. Translating gives CASSLLAGGGGYEQYF.

The table lists this clone with a few counts. The chain combines TRBV7-2 with TRBJ2-7, with 9 bases aligning to TRBD2. V shed 5 bases and J 2 bases; nucleotides not matched to a gene: 7. The germline gives CDR1 SGHTA, CDR2 FQGNSA. The CDR3 runs to 15 residues. The CDR3, as DNA: TGTGCCAGCAGCCGGTTTAGCGGGAGCGCCTACGAGCAGTACTTC. Protein product: CASSRFSGSAYEQYF.

This clone has only one observation. This chain links TRBV28 with TRBJ2-1; possibly TRBD1 for D (6 bases). V shed 5 bases and J shed 2 bases, with 7 bases lying between them. Per the germline V gene, CDR1 is MDHEN and CDR2 is SYDVKM. The CDR3 contains 13 residues. The CDR3: CASSNRAYNEQFF. As DNA, the CDR3 is TGTGCCAGCAGTAACAGGGCCTACAATGAGCAGTTCTTC.

This clone was seen just once. As DNA, the CDR3 is TGTGCCAGCAGGAGGGGACAGGGCCAGCCCCAGCATTTT. It specifies CASRRGQGQPQHF. The chain joins TRBV2 to TRBJ1-5, with 9 nucleotides matching TRBD1. Per the germline V gene, CDR1 is SNHLY and CDR2 is FYNNEI. CDR3 length: 13 amino acids. The trim removed 6 bases at V and 7 bases at J, leaving 4 bases unmatched.

Of note for this clone: One end of the junction is discordant with germline, which a read error may explain. The J gene is TRBJ2-2, the V gene TRBV7-7, with 9 bases lining up with TRBD2. The CDR3 is 16 residues long. CDR1 is SSHAT, CDR2 FNYEAQ, per germline (reference sequence). The chain's CDR3 is CASSPRLAVNTGELFF. The CDR3 nucleotides are TGTGCTAGCAGCCCCAGACTAGCGGTGAACACCGGGGAGCTGTTTTTT.

The gene calls are TRBV2 and TRBJ2-6, with 10 bases lining up with TRBD2. This CDR3 region has 16 residues. J was trimmed by 1 base and V by 9 bases; bases with no gene match: 6. Germline V gene data show CDR1 as SNHLY and CDR2 as FYNNEI. DNA for the CDR3: TGTGCCAGGCGCCTAGCGGGAGCATCTGGGGCCAACGTCCTGACTTTC. Encoded protein: CARRLAGASGANVLTF. Combining the CDR3 with reference TRBV2 and TRBJ2-6 gives the whole variable domain EPEVTQTPSHQVTQMGQEVILRCVPISNHLYFYWYRQILGQKVEFLVSFYNNEISEKSEIFDDQFSVERPDGSNFTLKIRSTKLEDSAMYFCARRLAGASGANVLTFGAGSRLTVL.

V is TRBV27 and J is TRBJ1-2, with D possibly being TRBD1 (6 bases). This CDR3 is built from 12 residues. The V end was cut by 0 bases, the J end by 7 bases, with 6 bases between. The germline CDR1 and CDR2 sequences are MNHEY and SMNVEV (reference sequence). The CDR3 protein is CASSLSGAGYTF. The CDR3 DNA is TGTGCCAGCAGTTTATCGGGGGCTGGCTACACCTTC.

The V gene is TRBV7-9, the J gene TRBJ2-5; the match to TRBD1 covers 7 bases. The length of the CDR3 is 15 residues. With V trimmed by 5 bases and J by 4 bases, 10 bases remained unmatched. Germline CDR1 reads SEHNR; CDR2 reads FQNEAQ (reference sequence). CDR3 sequence: CASSPSTGYRETQYF. In nucleotides, the CDR3 is TGTGCCAGCAGCCCTTCGACAGGGTACCGAGAGACCCAGTACTTC. Full variable domain (missing parts from reference TRBV7-9 and TRBJ2-5): DTGVSQNPRHKITKRGQNVTFRCDPISEHNRLYWYRQTLGQGPEFLTYFQNEAQLEKSRLLSDRFSAERPKGSFSTLEIQRTEQGDSAMYLCASSPSTGYRETQYFGPGTRLLVL.

V usage is TRBV2 and J usage is TRBJ2-3, with 9 bases fitting TRBD2. This CDR3 is built from 15 residues. Germline CDR1 SNHLY, CDR2 FYNNEI. J gave up 7 bases and V 7 bases, and 12 bases lay outside the gene matches. CDR3 amino acids: CASNGQAGGRYTQYF. The DNA of the CDR3 is TGTGCCAGCAACGGTCAGGCGGGAGGGAGGTATACGCAGTATTTT.

CDR3 residues: CASSLMGAGNSGNTIYF. CDR3 nucleotide sequence: TGTGCCAGCAGCTTAATGGGGGCAGGCAACTCTGGAAACACCATATATTTT. The chain carries TRBV7-9 and TRBJ1-3, with D possibly matching TRBD1 (6 bases). Trimming pared 2 bases from V and 0 bases from J, leaving 14 bases between. Germline lookup yields CDR1 SEHNR and CDR2 FQNEAQ (reference sequence). This CDR3 is 17 amino acids long.